Listed below are T cell receptor beta chains from one sample, sequenced in a study of neurological immune-mediated disorders. TCRdb analysed the 5' RACE reads with MiXCR anew, one entry per CDR3 protein. Of about 59,000 distinct CDR3 sequences detected, about 24% appear once; the ten largest clones hold less than 6%. The sequenced material came from PBMCs. Receptors originate from a man in his sixties with HTLV-1-associated myelopathy (HAM/TSP). The conserved cysteine and the conserved F or W are not part of the CDR3 here.

j_call v_call cdr3_aa
TRBJ2-5 TRBV27 ASSSVAGGEETQY
TRBJ1-1 TRBV29-1 SVVVGATNTEAF
TRBJ2-3 TRBV7-2 ASSFRQTSRDTQY
TRBJ2-2 TRBV5-1 ASSMGAVEGTGELF
TRBJ2-3 TRBV13 ASSFERNTQY
TRBJ2-7 TRBV6-6 ASSYSQGYEQY
TRBJ2-1 TRBV20-1 SASGLAGLPYNEQF
TRBJ2-2 TRBV6-2/TRBV6-3 ASSYSKWAGELF
TRBJ1-1 TRBV7-2 ASSRGPDFEAF
TRBJ2-3 TRBV6-2/TRBV6-3 ASSTPRGSDTQY
TRBJ2-1 TRBV4-1 ASSQAHSYNEQF
TRBJ1-1 TRBV27 ASREEMNTEAF
TRBJ2-3 TRBV5-1 ASSFGEDTQY
TRBJ2-7 TRBV12-3/TRBV12-4 ASSSGQGGEY
TRBJ2-7 TRBV5-6 ASSRSGSGTYEQY
TRBJ2-7 TRBV18 ASSTGRELYEQY
TRBJ1-1 TRBV20-1 SAPQDAKLTEAF
TRBJ2-7 TRBV7-9 ASSFPGTGEQY